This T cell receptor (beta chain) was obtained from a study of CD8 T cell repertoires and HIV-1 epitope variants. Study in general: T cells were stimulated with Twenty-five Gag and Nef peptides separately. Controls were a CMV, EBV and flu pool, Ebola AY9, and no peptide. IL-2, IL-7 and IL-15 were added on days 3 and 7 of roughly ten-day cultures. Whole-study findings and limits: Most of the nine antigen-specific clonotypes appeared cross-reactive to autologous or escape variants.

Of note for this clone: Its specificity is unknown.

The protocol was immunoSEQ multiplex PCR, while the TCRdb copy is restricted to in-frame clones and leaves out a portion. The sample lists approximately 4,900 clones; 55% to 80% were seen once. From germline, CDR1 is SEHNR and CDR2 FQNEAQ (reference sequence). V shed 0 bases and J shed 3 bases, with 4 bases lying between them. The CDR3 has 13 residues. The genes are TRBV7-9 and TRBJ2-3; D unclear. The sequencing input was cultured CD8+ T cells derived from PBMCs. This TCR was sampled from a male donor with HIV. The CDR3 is CASSLARTDTQYF. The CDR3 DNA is TGTGCCAGCAGCTTAGCGCGGACAGATACGCAGTATTTT.